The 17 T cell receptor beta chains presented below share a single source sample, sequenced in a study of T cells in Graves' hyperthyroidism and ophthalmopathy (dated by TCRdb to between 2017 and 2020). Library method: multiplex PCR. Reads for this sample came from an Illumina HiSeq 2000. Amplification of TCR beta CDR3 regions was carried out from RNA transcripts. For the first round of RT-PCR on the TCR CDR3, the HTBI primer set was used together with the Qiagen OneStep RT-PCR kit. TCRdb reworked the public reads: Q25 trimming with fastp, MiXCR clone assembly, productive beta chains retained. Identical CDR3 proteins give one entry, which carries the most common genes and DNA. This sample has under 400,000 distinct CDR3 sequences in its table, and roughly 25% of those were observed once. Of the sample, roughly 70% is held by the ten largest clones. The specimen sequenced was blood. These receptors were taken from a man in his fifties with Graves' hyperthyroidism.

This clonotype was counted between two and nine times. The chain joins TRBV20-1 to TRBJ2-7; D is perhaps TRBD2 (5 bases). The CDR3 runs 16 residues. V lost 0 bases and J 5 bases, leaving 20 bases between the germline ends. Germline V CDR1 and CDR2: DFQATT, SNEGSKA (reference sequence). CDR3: CSARDQKAVDFDEQYF. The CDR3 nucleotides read TGCAGTGCTAGAGACCAGAAAGCGGTAGACTTCGACGAGCAGTACTTC.

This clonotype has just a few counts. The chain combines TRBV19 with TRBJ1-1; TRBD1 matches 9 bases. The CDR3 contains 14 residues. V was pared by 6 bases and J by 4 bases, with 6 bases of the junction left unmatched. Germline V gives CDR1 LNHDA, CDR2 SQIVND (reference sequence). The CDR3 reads CASRAGTGFTEAFF. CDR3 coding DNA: TGTGCCAGTAGGGCCGGGACAGGGTTCACTGAAGCTTTCTTT.

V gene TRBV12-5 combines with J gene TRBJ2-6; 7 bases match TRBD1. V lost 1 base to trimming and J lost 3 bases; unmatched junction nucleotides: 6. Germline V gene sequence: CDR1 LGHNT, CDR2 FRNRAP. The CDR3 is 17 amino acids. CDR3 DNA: TGTGCTAGTGGTTTGGCACAAGGGGGCTTTGGGGCCAACGTCCTGACTTTC. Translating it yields CASGLAQGGFGANVLTF.

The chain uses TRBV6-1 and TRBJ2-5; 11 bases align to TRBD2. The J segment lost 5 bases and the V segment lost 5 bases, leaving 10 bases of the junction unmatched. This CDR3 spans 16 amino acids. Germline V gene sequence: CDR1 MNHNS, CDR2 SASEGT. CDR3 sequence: CASSLAGGSIGETQYF. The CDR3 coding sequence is TGTGCCAGCAGTTTAGCGGGAGGGTCTATAGGCGAGACCCAGTACTTC.

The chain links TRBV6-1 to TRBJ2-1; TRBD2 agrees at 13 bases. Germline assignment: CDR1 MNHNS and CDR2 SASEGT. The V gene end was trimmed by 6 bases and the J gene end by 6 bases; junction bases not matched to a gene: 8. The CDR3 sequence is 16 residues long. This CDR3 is CASRRVGLAGVNEQFF. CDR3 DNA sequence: TGTGCCAGCAGGCGAGTTGGACTAGCGGGGGTCAATGAGCAGTTCTTC.

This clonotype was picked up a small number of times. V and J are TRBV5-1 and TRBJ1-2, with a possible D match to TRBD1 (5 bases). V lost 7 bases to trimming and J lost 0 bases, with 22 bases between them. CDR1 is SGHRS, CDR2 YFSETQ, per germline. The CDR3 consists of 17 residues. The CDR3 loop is CASSEGYQGRSNYGYTF. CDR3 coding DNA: TGCGCCAGCTCAGAGGGGTACCAAGGGCGATCTAACTATGGCTACACCTTC. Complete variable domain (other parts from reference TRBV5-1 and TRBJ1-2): KAGVTQTPRYLIKTRGQQVTLSCSPISGHRSVSWYQQTPGQGLQFLFEYFSETQRNKGNFPGRFSGRQFSNSRSEMNVSTLELGDSALYLCASSEGYQGRSNYGYTFGSGTRLTVV.

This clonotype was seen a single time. CDR3 coding DNA: TGTGCCAGCAGCTTAGATAGTGCGGGAGGGCCAGATACGCAGTATTTT. As protein: CASSLDSAGGPDTQYF. This chain uses TRBV7-8 with TRBJ2-3, with 9 bases lining up with TRBD2. The CDR3 consists of 16 residues. The germline gives CDR1 SGHVS, CDR2 FQNEAQ. V trimming: 1 base; J trimming: 4 bases; junction bases outside the gene matches: 6.

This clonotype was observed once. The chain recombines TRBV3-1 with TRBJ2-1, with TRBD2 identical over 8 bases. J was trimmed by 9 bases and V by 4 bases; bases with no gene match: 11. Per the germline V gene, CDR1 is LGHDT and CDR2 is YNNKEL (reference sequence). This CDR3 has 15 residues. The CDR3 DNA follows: TGTGCCAGCAGCCCTGAGAAAGCGGGAGTTATTGAGCAGTTCTTC. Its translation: CASSPEKAGVIEQFF.

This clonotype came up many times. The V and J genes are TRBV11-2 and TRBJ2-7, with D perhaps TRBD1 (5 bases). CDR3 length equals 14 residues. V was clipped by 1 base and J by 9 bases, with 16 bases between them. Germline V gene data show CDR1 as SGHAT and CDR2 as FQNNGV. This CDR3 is CASSLVKNRFLQYF. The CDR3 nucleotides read TGTGCCAGCAGCTTAGTGAAAAACAGGTTTTTGCAGTACTTC.

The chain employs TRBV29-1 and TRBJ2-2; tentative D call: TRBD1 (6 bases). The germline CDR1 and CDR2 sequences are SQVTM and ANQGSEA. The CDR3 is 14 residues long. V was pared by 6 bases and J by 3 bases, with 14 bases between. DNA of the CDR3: TGCAGCGTCGGTCCCGGGACACACACCGGGGAGCTGTTTTTT. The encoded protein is CSVGPGTHTGELFF.

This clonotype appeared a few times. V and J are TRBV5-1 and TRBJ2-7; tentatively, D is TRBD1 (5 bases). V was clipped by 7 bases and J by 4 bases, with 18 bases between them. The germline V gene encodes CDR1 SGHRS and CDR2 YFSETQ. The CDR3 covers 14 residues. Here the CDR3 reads CASRSVAGQYEQYF. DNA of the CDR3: TGCGCCAGCCGTTCGGTGGCAGGGCAATACGAGCAGTACTTC.

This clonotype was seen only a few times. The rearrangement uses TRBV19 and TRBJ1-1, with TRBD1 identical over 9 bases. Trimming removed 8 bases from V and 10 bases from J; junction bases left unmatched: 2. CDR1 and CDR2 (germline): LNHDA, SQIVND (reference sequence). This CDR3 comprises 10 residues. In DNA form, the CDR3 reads TGTGCCAGTTTGGGACAGGGAGCTTTCTTT. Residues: CASLGQGAFF.

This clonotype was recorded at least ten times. CDR3 region: CASSQFTSSYNEQFF. CDR3 sequence (DNA): TGTGCCAGCAGCCAATTTACCAGCTCCTACAATGAGCAGTTCTTC. The chain uses TRBV3-1 and TRBJ2-1; D gene unclear. Germline loops: CDR1 LGHDT, CDR2 YNNKEL (reference sequence). The CDR3 loop spans 15 amino acids. V lost 2 bases and J 0 bases, leaving 8 bases between the germline ends.

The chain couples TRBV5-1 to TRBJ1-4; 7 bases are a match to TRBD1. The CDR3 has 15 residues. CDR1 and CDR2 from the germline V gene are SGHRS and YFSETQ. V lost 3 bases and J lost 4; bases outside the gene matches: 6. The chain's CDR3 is CASSSRDRVNEKLFF. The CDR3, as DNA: TGCGCCAGCAGCTCCCGCGACAGGGTTAATGAAAAACTGTTTTTT.

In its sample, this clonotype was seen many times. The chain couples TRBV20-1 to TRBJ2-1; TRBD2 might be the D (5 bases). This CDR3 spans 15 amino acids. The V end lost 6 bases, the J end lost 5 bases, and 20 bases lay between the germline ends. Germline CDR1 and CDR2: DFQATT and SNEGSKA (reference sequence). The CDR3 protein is CSALSLRVTDNEQFF. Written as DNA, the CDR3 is TGCAGTGCCCTCTCATTGCGGGTAACCGACAATGAGCAGTTCTTC.

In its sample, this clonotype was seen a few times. CDR3 amino acids: CASSGGGPGLGLNEQFF. The DNA of the CDR3 is TGTGCCAGCAGCGGCGGGGGACCGGGACTAGGGCTCAATGAGCAGTTCTTC. The J gene is TRBJ2-1, the V gene TRBV7-2; 8 positions match TRBD2. This CDR3 contains 17 residues. Germline V gene data show CDR1 as SGHTA and CDR2 as FQGNSA. V dropped 5 bases and J dropped 6; count of bases not matched to a gene: 15.

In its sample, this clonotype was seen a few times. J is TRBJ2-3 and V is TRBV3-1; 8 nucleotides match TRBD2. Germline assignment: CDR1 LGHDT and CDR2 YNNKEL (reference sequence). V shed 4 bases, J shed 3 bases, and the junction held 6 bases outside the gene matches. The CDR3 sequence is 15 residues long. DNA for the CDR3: TGTGCCAGCAGCCCTCATGCGGGGGGTACAGATACGCAGTATTTT. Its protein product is CASSPHAGGTDTQYF.